One and the same sample provided the 32 T cell receptor beta chains below, sequenced in a study of cytomegalovirus exposure and HLA in healthy donors (dated by TCRdb to the late 2010s). Receptors were amplified or captured by the immunoSEQ multiplex PCR assay. A mixture of 60 forward primers for TCR Vbeta segments and 13 reverse primers for TCR Jbeta segments was used in the multiplex PCR. TCRdb provides this immuneACCESS table in a form limited to in-frame rearrangements. Some clones are lacking; in checked studies, under half of them reflect an unresolved V gene, and why the rest are absent is not known. The sample yields 250,000 to 350,000 clones; 80% were counted once. The ten largest clones represent more than 0.3% of the sample. Sample: PBMCs. Receptor source: a girl aged 2 to 10 in good health and CMV-seronegative.

The chain carries TRBV19 and TRBJ2-7; TRBD1 is a possible D gene (6 bases). CDR3 length equals 13 residues. Germline V gene lookup returns CDR1 LNHDA and CDR2 SQIVND (reference sequence). V lost 5 bases, J lost 3 bases, and 11 bases lay in between. In DNA, the CDR3 is TGTGCCAGTAGTGACCAACAGGGCTACGAGCAGTACTTC. Amino acids: CASSDQQGYEQYF.

The chain recombines TRBV9 with TRBJ1-1; D unclear. The ends were cut back, 2 bases at V and 0 bases at J, with 11 bases in the middle. Germline-derived CDR1 and CDR2 are SGDLS and YYNGEE. The length of the CDR3 is 15 residues. The DNA for the CDR3 is TGTGCCAGCAGCGTGTCAGGAAGCATGAACACTGAAGCTTTCTTT. Protein: CASSVSGSMNTEAFF.

V gene TRBV2 combines with J gene TRBJ2-2; 8 nucleotides agree with TRBD2. Germline CDR1 reads SNHLY; CDR2 reads FYNNEI. CDR3 length: 16 residues. The V and J ends lost 8 bases and 0 bases, in that order; junction bases with no gene match: 8. CDR3: CASLMSGGANTGELFF. CDR3 DNA sequence: TGTGCCAGCTTAATGAGCGGGGGAGCGAACACCGGGGAGCTGTTTTTT.

V and J are TRBV6-5 and TRBJ2-1; D is perhaps TRBD2 (5 bases). V was cut by 2 bases and J by 1 base, with 12 bases left in between. CDR1 MNHEY and CDR2 SVGAGI come from the germline V gene. The CDR3 is made up of 16 amino acids. The CDR3 reads CASSYSSGDSYNEQFF. Written as DNA, the CDR3 is TGTGCCAGCAGTTACAGCAGCGGAGATTCCTACAATGAGCAGTTCTTC.

This chain joins TRBV25-1 and TRBJ2-1; 7 bases line up with TRBD1. V shed 4 bases, J shed 12 bases, and the junction held 9 bases outside the gene matches. Germline V gene data show CDR1 as MGHDK and CDR2 as SYGVNS. There are 13 residues in the CDR3. The CDR3 sequence: CASSVQGPRVQFF. The CDR3 DNA is TGTGCCAGCAGTGTACAGGGGCCGAGGGTGCAGTTCTTC.

This chain's CDR3 is CSVVNSGQETQYF. The CDR3 DNA sequence: TGCAGCGTTGTAAACAGCGGGCAAGAGACCCAGTACTTC. The chain combines TRBV29-1 with TRBJ2-5; D is possibly TRBD2 (6 bases). The CDR3 runs to 13 residues. The V end lost 4 bases, the J end lost 2 bases, and 11 bases lay between the germline ends. Germline V gene lookup returns CDR1 SQVTM and CDR2 ANQGSEA.

The chain is built from TRBV27 and TRBJ2-2; D may be TRBD1 (6 bases). V was trimmed by 1 base and J by 3 bases, leaving 15 bases between them. The CDR3 contains 17 residues. Germline CDR1 is MNHEY and CDR2 is SMNVEV (reference sequence). CDR3 in amino acids: CASSLYPPTGYTGELFF. The CDR3 region has the DNA TGTGCCAGCAGTTTATATCCCCCCACAGGGTACACCGGGGAGCTGTTTTTT.

The count of this clone is one. The chain combines TRBV19 with TRBJ1-5; TRBD1 aligns across 7 bases. Germline V gene data show CDR1 as LNHDA and CDR2 as SQIVND (reference sequence). V lost 9 bases and J lost 5; bases outside the gene matches: 10. The CDR3 sequence is 14 residues long. The CDR3 spells CASSWTGLYQPQHF. The CDR3 nucleotides read TGTGCCAGCAGCTGGACAGGACTTTATCAGCCCCAGCATTTT.

The rearrangement links TRBV7-7 to TRBJ2-5; D is undetermined. The last part of the DNA fits TRBJ2-7 better; the J call may be wrong. The germline CDR1 and CDR2 sequences are SSHAT and FNYEAQ (reference sequence). This CDR3 spans 13 amino acids. The CDR3 coding sequence is TGTGCCAGCAGCCCCGAACCCGGTTACGAGCAGTACTTC. It encodes CASSPEPGYEQYF.

This chain links TRBV28 with TRBJ2-7, with 11 nucleotides matching TRBD1. V lost 8 bases, J lost 2 bases, and 11 bases stayed unmatched. The length of the CDR3 is 16 residues. In germline, CDR1 is MDHEN, CDR2 SYDVKM. The CDR3, as DNA: TGTGCCAGCTCAAGGACAGGGGGCTCGCTAACCTACGAGCAGTACTTC. Amino acids: CASSRTGGSLTYEQYF.

The V call is TRBV11-1, the J call TRBJ2-3; TRBD2 matches at 14 bases. CDR1 is SGHAT and CDR2 is FQDESV in the germline V gene (reference sequence). The J segment lost 6 bases and the V segment lost 5 bases, leaving 7 bases of the junction unmatched. This CDR3 spans 16 amino acids. Here the CDR3 reads CASSIWTSGGRDTQYF. The CDR3, as DNA: TGTGCCAGCAGCATTTGGACTAGCGGGGGGAGGGATACGCAGTATTTT.

This sequence joins TRBV18 and TRBJ1-3; perhaps TRBD1 as D (6 bases). Trimming stripped 1 base from V and 0 bases from J, with 19 bases between. The CDR3 is 19 amino acids. Germline assignment: CDR1 KGHSH and CDR2 LQKENI. The CDR3 protein is CASSPLGTNRPHSGNTIYF. DNA for the CDR3: TGTGCCAGCTCACCACTAGGGACAAACCGGCCCCACTCTGGAAACACCATATATTTT.

The chain uses TRBV15 and TRBJ2-5; 8 bases agree with TRBD1. After removal of 0 bases from V and 4 bases from J, the junction contained 7 bases not matched to a gene. Germline CDR1 and CDR2: LNHNV and YYDKDF (reference sequence). The CDR3 totals 16 residues. Here the CDR3 reads CATSREWGQVSETQYF. The CDR3 DNA sequence: TGTGCCACCAGCAGAGAATGGGGACAGGTCTCAGAGACCCAGTACTTC. The full variable domain, with the rest looked up from reference TRBV15 and TRBJ2-5, is DAMVIQNPRYQVTQFGKPVTLSCSQTLNHNVMYWYQQKSSQAPKLLFHYYDKDFNNEADTPDNFQSRRPNTSFCFLDIRSPGLGDTAMYLCATSREWGQVSETQYFGPGTRLLVL.

The chain combines TRBV2 with TRBJ2-7; maybe TRBD2 (5 bases). Trimming left V 0 bases short and J 2 bases short, with 14 bases between. CDR1 SNHLY and CDR2 FYNNEI come from the germline V gene. There are 16 residues in the CDR3. CDR3 sequence reads: CASSEAERVRPYEQYF. DNA for the CDR3: TGTGCCAGCAGTGAAGCAGAGAGGGTCAGACCCTACGAGCAGTACTTC. The complete variable domain, with remaining parts taken from reference TRBV2 and TRBJ2-7, reads EPEVTQTPSHQVTQMGQEVILRCVPISNHLYFYWYRQILGQKVEFLVSFYNNEISEKSEIFDDQFSVERPDGSNFTLKIRSTKLEDSAMYFCASSEAERVRPYEQYFGPGTRLTVT.

There are a few counts of this clone. J is TRBJ1-2 and V is TRBV7-9; a weak D match, TRBD1 (5 bases). The CDR3 extends over 15 amino acids. The V end lost 1 base, the J end lost 5 bases, and 14 bases lay between the germline ends. Germline V gives CDR1 SEHNR, CDR2 FQNEAQ (reference sequence). The CDR3 sequence is CASSLVGAWGYGYTF. As DNA, the CDR3 is TGTGCCAGCAGCTTAGTAGGGGCGTGGGGATATGGCTACACCTTC.

In this sample, this clone turned up a few times. The rearrangement links TRBV9 to TRBJ2-1, with D possibly matching TRBD1 (6 bases). The CDR3 is 16 residues long. V was cut by 6 bases and J by 6 bases, with 22 bases left in between. Germline V gives CDR1 SGDLS, CDR2 YYNGEE. The CDR3 loop reads CASTRDRVYRANEQFF. In nucleotides, the CDR3 is TGTGCCAGCACCCGTGACCGGGTTTACAGGGCCAATGAGCAGTTCTTC.

The J gene is TRBJ2-2, the V gene TRBV7-3, with 9 bases identical to TRBD2. This CDR3 region has 17 residues. V was pared by 1 base and J by 6 bases, with 9 bases of the junction left unmatched. Germline V gene data show CDR1 as SGHTA and CDR2 as FQGTGA. The CDR3 region has the DNA TGTGCCAGCAGCTTAATTTCCCAAGCGGGGGGCTCCGGGGAGCTGTTTTTT. Residues: CASSLISQAGGSGELFF.

The V gene is TRBV7-2, the J gene TRBJ1-1, with 7 bases lining up with TRBD1. This CDR3 region has 13 residues. The germline V gene encodes CDR1 SGHTA and CDR2 FQGNSA. Unmatched junction bases numbered 7, after V lost 6 bases and J lost 6 bases. The CDR3 loop is CASRLQGISEAFF. For the CDR3, the DNA is TGTGCCAGCAGACTACAGGGGATCTCTGAAGCTTTCTTT.

This clone occurred a few times. The rearrangement uses TRBV30 and TRBJ1-1; 8 nucleotides match TRBD1. CDR3 length: 13 residues. The germline gives CDR1 GTSNPN, CDR2 SVGIG (reference sequence). Trimming removed 6 bases from V and 5 bases from J; junction bases left unmatched: 8. This chain's CDR3 is CACQATGGTEAFF. Written as DNA, the CDR3 is TGTGCCTGTCAGGCTACAGGGGGGACTGAAGCTTTCTTT. Supplemented by reference TRBV30 and TRBJ1-1, the full variable domain reads SQTIHQWPATLVQPVGSPLSLECTVEGTSNPNLYWYRQAAGRGLQLLFYSVGIGQISSEVPQNLSASRPQDRQFILSSKKLLLSDSGFYLCACQATGGTEAFFGQGTRLTVV.

The rearrangement uses TRBV28 and TRBJ1-3; unclear D gene. V gave up 5 bases and J gave up 0 bases, with 11 bases separating them. This CDR3 is 15 amino acids long. Per the germline V gene, CDR1 is MDHEN and CDR2 is SYDVKM. CDR3 protein: CASSPTRYSGNTIYF. The DNA of the CDR3 is TGTGCCAGCAGTCCGACAAGATACTCTGGAAACACCATATATTTT.

The rearrangement joins TRBV4-1 to TRBJ2-3, with 8 bases that match TRBD2. The CDR3 covers 14 residues. V was clipped by 1 base and J by 11 bases; unmatched bases: 8. Germline lookup yields CDR1 MGHRA and CDR2 YSYEKL. The CDR3 region is CASSQAGAGAGQYF. The CDR3 coding sequence is TGCGCCAGCAGCCAAGCAGGAGCGGGGGCGGGGCAGTATTTT.

J is TRBJ1-6 and V is TRBV10-3; TRBD1 is a possible D gene (6 bases). V gave up 6 bases and J gave up 8 bases, with 8 bases separating them. The CDR3 spans 12 residues. Germline values: CDR1 ENHRY, CDR2 SYGVKD. CDR3 nucleotides: TGTGCCATCAGACAGGGAGATTCACCCCTCCACTTT. The encoded protein is CAIRQGDSPLHF.

This clone was recorded only once. V gene TRBV27 combines with J gene TRBJ1-3, with 8 nucleotides matching TRBD1. The CDR3 is 15 amino acids. J lost 4 bases, V lost 5 bases, and 7 bases had no gene match. Germline CDR1 and CDR2: MNHEY and SMNVEV (reference sequence). CDR3 sequence (DNA): TGTGCCAGCAGTGTAGGACAGGGAGGGGGAAACACCATATATTTT. Its protein product is CASSVGQGGGNTIYF.

V gene TRBV5-4 combines with J gene TRBJ2-7; TRBD2 matches 9 bases. From germline, CDR1 is SGHNT and CDR2 YYREEE (reference sequence). V gave up 4 bases and J gave up 2 bases; unmatched junction bases: 4. This CDR3 contains 14 residues. This CDR3 is CASSSASGTYEQYF. CDR3 DNA: TGTGCCAGCAGCAGCGCTAGCGGGACCTACGAGCAGTACTTC.

A single count supports this clone. The rearrangement joins TRBV19 to TRBJ1-5, with D possibly being TRBD1 (5 bases). The germline V gene has CDR1 LNHDA and CDR2 SQIVND (reference sequence). The CDR3 extends over 15 amino acids. Trimming pared 5 bases from V and 7 bases from J, leaving 18 bases between. The CDR3 protein is CASSPGTEGWQPQHF. The CDR3 DNA reads TGTGCCAGTAGTCCAGGGACTGAGGGTTGGCAGCCCCAGCATTTT.

The chain carries TRBV16 and TRBJ2-5; the D is unclear. The better agreement between TRBJ2-7 and the DNA end casts doubt on the J call. The germline V gene encodes CDR1 KGHSY and CDR2 FQNENV. This CDR3 has 13 residues. The CDR3 here is CASSQSLNYEQYF. CDR3 in DNA: TGTGCCAGCAGCCAATCTCTAAACTACGAGCAGTACTTC.

About this clone itself: The sample carries other DNA sequences with the same CDR3. The chain combines TRBV28 with TRBJ2-7; D ambiguous. The germline CDR1 and CDR2 sequences are MDHEN and SYDVKM. V lost 2 bases and J lost 3, with 11 bases in between. The CDR3 is 14 residues long. In DNA, the CDR3 is TGTGCCAGCAGTTTAACAGAGAATAACTACGAGCAGTACTTC. Protein product: CASSLTENNYEQYF.

A remark on this clone: In the same sample, other DNA sequences code for this CDR3. This chain connects TRBV7-9 to TRBJ1-2; D is unresolved. CDR3 size: 12 residues. Germline CDR1 reads SEHNR; CDR2 reads FQNEAQ (reference sequence). Trimming shortened V by 1 base and J by 8 bases, and 8 bases separated the two germline ends. This CDR3 is CASSLDRRGYTF. CDR3 nucleotide sequence: TGTGCCAGCAGCTTAGACCGCCGGGGCTACACCTTC.

The chain employs TRBV10-2 and TRBJ2-5; TRBD2 matches 8 bases. V gave up 1 base and J gave up 4 bases; unmatched junction bases: 5. Germline CDR1 reads WSHSY; CDR2 reads SAAADI. This CDR3 has 15 residues. In DNA form, the CDR3 reads TGCGCCAGCAGTGAGTTGGGGGCGGGAGGAGAGACCCAGTACTTC. Amino acids: CASSELGAGGETQYF.

This chain joins TRBV28 and TRBJ1-4; weak D call: TRBD1 (5 bases). The CDR3 totals 12 residues. Germline V gene lookup returns CDR1 MDHEN and CDR2 SYDVKM. V lost 6 bases and J 8 bases, leaving 10 bases between the germline ends. CDR3 region: CASRQDEEKLFF. CDR3 coding DNA: TGTGCCAGCAGACAGGATGAAGAAAAACTGTTTTTT.

V is TRBV7-9 and J is TRBJ1-4, with 9 bases that match TRBD1. The CDR3 contains 15 residues. Germline V gene data show CDR1 as SEHNR and CDR2 as FQNEAQ (reference sequence). J gave up 8 bases and V 5 bases, and 9 bases lay outside the gene matches. The CDR3 here is CASSIRTGVLEKLFF. Here the CDR3 DNA reads TGTGCCAGCAGCATCAGGACAGGGGTTTTGGAAAAACTGTTTTTT. The full variable domain, its missing parts supplied by reference TRBV7-9 and TRBJ1-4, is DTGVSQNPRHKITKRGQNVTFRCDPISEHNRLYWYRQTLGQGPEFLTYFQNEAQLEKSRLLSDRFSAERPKGSFSTLEIQRTEQGDSAMYLCASSIRTGVLEKLFFGSGTQLSVL.

The J gene is TRBJ2-1, the V gene TRBV5-4; no firm D call. CDR3 length equals 12 residues. Germline CDR1 reads SGHNT; CDR2 reads YYREEE (reference sequence). V dropped 3 bases and J dropped 7 bases, with 8 bases sitting between them. The CDR3 sequence is CASSSELNEQFF. The CDR3, as DNA: TGTGCCAGCAGCTCCGAACTAAATGAGCAGTTCTTC.